The sequence of this T cell receptor (beta chain) was determined in a study of T cell repertoires in cytomegalovirus infection (dated by TCRdb to the late 2010s). Broadly, across the study: Donor HLA type was relevant to the analysis, as public TCR beta signatures indicated carriage of CMV infection together with the matching HLA type. The full study reports these points: The ex vivo response was dominated by HLA-C-restricted CMV-specific TCR beta clonotypes, which also provided the single most frequent clonotype in two of eight donors. In both this cohort and an independent cohort of several hundred donors, the cumulative frequency of public TCR beta family members distinguished carriers of CMV infection plus the relevant HLA type.

The sample holds many counts of this clonotype. Which antigen it targets is not known. One base away there is no much larger clone; base qualities are not given. The listed sequencing device is Illumina HiSeq 1500. TCRdb itself trimmed the public reads at Q25 with fastp, ran MiXCR and retained productive beta chains. Merged by CDR3 protein, the rows form single entries marked with the most common genes and DNA. This sample has about 320,000 distinct CDR3 sequences in its table, and approximately 9.5% of those were observed once. 3.5% to 4.5% of the sample comes from the top ten. V and J lose 4 bases and 1 base, and a span of 13 bases separates them. Spanning cysteine to phenylalanine, the CDR3 consists of 15 amino acids. The read is trimmed to its CDR3 DNA, 45 bases read in frame from base 1. CDR1 and CDR2 were assigned from the germline V gene as MGHDK and SYGVNS.

This receptor was obtained from a human donor in good health (CMV status not recorded). Some clones in this sample may be carry-over from other donors' samples. The sample taken for sequencing was PBMCs. The V gene is TRBV25-1 and the J gene is TRBJ2-5; the D gene may be TRBD1 or TRBD2, since each aligns over 5 bases. The CDR3 in this case is CASSARGRRQETQYF. In nucleotide form, the sequence is TGTGCCAGCAGTGCCCGGGGACGTCGCCAAGAGACCCAGTACTTC.